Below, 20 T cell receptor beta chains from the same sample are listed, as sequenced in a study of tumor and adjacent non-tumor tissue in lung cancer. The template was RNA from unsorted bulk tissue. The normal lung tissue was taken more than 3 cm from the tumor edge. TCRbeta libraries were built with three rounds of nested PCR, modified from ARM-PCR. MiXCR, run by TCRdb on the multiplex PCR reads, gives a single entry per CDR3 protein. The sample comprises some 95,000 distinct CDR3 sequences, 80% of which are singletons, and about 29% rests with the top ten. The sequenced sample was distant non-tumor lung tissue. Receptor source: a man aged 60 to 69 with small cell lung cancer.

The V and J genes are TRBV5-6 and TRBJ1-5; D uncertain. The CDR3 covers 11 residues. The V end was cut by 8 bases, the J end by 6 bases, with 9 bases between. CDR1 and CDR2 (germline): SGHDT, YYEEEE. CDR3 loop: CASTSCQPQHF. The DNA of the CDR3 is TGTGCCAGTACCAGCTGTCAGCCCCAGCATTTT. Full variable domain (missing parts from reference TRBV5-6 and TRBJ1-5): DAGVTQSPTHLIKTRGQQVTLRCSPKSGHDTVSWYQQALGQGPQFIFQYYEEEERQRGNFPDRFSGHQFPNYSSELNVNALLLGDSALYLCASTSCQPQHFGDGTRLSIL.

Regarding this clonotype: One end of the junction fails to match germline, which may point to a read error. CDR3 sequence (DNA): TGTGCCAGCCGCGGGACATGGAACACCGGGGAACTGTCTTTT. It translates to CASRGTWNTGELSF. V is TRBV11-2 and J is TRBJ2-2; tentatively, D is TRBD1 or TRBD2 (6 bases each). The CDR3 extends over 14 amino acids. CDR1 and CDR2 (germline): SGHAT, FQNNGV.

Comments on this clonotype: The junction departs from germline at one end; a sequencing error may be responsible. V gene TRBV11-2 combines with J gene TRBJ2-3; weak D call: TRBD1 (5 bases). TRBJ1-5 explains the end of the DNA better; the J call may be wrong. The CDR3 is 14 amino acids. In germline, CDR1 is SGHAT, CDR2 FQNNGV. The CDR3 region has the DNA TGTTCCAGCAGCCCAGGGTTGTCAGCAGATACGCAGCATTTT. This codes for CSSSPGLSADTQHF.

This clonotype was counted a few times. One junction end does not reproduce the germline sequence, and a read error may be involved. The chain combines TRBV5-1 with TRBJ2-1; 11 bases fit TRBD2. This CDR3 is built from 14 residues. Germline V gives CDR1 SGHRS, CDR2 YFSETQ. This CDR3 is CASSGTSGYNELFF. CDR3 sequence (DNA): TGCGCCAGCAGCGGGACTAGCGGATACAATGAGCTGTTCTTC.

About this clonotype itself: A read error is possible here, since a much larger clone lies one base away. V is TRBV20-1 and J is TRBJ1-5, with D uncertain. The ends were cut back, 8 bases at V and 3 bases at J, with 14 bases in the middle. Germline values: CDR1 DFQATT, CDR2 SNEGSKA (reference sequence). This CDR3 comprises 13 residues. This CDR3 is CSTVSRDNQPQHF. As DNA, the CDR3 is TGCAGTACCGTCTCAAGGGACAATCAGCCCCAGCATTTT.

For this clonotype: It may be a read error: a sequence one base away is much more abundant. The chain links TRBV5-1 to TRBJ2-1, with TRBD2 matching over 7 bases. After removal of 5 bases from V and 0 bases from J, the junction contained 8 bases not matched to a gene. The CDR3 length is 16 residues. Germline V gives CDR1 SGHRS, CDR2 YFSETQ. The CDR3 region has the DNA TGCGCCAGCAGACATGTAGCGGGTAGCTCCTACAATGAGCAGTTCTTC. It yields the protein CASRHVAGSSYNEQFF.

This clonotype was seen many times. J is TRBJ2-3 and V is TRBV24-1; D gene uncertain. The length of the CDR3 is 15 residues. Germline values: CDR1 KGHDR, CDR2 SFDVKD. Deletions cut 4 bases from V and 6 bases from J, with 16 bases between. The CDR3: CATSEALGFGDTQYF. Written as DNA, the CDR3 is TGTGCCACCAGTGAGGCCCTCGGGTTTGGCGATACGCAGTATTTT.

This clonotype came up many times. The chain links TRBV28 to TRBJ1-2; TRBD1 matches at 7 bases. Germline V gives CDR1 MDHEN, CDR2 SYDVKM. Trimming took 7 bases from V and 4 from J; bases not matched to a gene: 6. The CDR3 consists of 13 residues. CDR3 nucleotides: TGTGCCAGCACCAAACAGGGGACCTATGGCTACACCTTC. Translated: CASTKQGTYGYTF.

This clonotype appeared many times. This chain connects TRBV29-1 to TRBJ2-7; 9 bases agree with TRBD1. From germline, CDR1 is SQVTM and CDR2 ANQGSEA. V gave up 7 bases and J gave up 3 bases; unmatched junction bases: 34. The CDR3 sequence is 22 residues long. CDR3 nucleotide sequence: TGCAGCGCCGGACGGGACAGGGTATTTTGGGAAGTTGGGCGGGAGCCCTACTACGAGCAGTACGTC. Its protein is CSAGRDRVFWEVGREPYYEQYV.

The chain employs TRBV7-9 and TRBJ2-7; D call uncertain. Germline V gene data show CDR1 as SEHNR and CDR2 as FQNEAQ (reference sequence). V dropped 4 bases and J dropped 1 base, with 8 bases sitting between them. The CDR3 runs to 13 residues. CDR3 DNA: TGTGCCAGCAGCTCCGATTTTTCCTACGAGCAGTACTTC. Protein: CASSSDFSYEQYF.

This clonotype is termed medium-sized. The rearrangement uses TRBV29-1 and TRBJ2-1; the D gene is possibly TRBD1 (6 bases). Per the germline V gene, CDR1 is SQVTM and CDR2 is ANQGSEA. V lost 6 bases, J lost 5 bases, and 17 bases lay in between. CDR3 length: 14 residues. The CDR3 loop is CSVYRVLGDNEQFF. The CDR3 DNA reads TGCAGCGTATACAGGGTGTTAGGGGACAATGAGCAGTTCTTC.

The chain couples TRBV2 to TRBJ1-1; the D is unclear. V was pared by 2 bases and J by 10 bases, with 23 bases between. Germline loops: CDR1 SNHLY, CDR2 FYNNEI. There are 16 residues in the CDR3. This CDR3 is CASSEHLVPSLFGAFF. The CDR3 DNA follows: TGTGCCAGCAGTGAACATTTGGTACCTTCCCTTTTTGGAGCTTTCTTT.

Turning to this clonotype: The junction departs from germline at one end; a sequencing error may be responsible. CDR3 nucleotide sequence: TGTGCCAGCAGCATGCGACGGGGAAACTACGGCTACACCTTC. Amino acid sequence: CASSMRRGNYGYTF. The rearrangement uses TRBV5-6 and TRBJ1-2, with unresolved D. Germline CDR1 is SGHDT and CDR2 is YYEEEE. CDR3 length: 14 amino acids.

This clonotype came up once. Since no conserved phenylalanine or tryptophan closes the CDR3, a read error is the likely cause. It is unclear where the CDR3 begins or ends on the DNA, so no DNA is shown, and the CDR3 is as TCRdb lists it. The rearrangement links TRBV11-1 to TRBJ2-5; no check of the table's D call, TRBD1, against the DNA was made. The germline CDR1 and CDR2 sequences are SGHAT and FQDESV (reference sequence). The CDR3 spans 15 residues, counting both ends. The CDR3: CASSSQGVVGETKYI.

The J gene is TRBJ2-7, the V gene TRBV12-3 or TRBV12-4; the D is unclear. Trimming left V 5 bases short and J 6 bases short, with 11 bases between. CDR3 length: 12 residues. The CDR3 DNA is TGTGCCAGCAGTCCCCTCTGTGGCGAGCAGTACTTC. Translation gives CASSPLCGEQYF.

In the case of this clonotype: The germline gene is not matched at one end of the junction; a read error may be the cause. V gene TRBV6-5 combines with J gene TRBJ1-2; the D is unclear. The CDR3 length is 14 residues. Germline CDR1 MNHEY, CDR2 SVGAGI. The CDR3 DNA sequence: TGCGCCAGCAGCGTTGAGATTTCTAACTATGGCTACACCTTC. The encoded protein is CASSVEISNYGYTF.

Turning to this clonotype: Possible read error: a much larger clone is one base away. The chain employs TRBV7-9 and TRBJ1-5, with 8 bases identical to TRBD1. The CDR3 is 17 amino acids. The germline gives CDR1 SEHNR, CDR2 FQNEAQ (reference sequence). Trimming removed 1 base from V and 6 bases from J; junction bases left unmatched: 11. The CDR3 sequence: CASSLGGTGHTGQPQHF. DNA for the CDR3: TGTGCCAGCAGCTTAGGTGGGACAGGACACACGGGTCAGCCCCAGCATTTT. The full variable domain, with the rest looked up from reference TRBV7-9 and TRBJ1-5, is DTGVSQNPRHKITKRGQNVTFRCDPISEHNRLYWYRQTLGQGPEFLTYFQNEAQLEKSRLLSDRFSAERPKGSFSTLEIQRTEQGDSAMYLCASSLGGTGHTGQPQHFGDGTRLSIL.

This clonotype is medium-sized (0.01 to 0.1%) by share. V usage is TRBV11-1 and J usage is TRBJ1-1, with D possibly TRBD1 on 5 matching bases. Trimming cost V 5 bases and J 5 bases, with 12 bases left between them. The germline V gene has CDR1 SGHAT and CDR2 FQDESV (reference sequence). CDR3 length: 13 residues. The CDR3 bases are TGTGCCAGCAGCCAGGGACGGTTTACTGAAGCTTTCTTT. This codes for CASSQGRFTEAFF.

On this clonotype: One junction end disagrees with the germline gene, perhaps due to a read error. The CDR3 DNA sequence: TGTGCCTGGAGTGTTGATAGCATTCAGCCCCAGCATTTT. It specifies CAWSVDSIQPQHF. This chain links TRBV30 with TRBJ1-5; D not resolved. The CDR3 runs 13 residues. Germline assignment: CDR1 GTSNPN and CDR2 SVGIG (reference sequence).

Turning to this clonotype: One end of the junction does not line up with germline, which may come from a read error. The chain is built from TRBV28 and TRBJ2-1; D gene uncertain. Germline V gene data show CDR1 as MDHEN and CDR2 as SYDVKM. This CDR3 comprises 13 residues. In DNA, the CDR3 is TGTACCAGCAGTACCACAGTGCTAGGTGAGCAGTTCTTC. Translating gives CTSSTTVLGEQFF.